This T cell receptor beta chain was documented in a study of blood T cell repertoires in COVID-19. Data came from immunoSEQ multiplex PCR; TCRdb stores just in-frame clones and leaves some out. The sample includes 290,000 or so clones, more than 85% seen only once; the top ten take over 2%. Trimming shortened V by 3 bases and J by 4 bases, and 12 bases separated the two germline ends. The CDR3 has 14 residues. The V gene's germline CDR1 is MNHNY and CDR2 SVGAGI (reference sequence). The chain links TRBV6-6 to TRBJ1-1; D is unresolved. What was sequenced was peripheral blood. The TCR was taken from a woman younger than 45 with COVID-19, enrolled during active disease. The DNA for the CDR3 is TGTGCCAGCAGTTATACGGGGATCGGCACTGAAGCTTTCTTT. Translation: CASSYTGIGTEAFF.